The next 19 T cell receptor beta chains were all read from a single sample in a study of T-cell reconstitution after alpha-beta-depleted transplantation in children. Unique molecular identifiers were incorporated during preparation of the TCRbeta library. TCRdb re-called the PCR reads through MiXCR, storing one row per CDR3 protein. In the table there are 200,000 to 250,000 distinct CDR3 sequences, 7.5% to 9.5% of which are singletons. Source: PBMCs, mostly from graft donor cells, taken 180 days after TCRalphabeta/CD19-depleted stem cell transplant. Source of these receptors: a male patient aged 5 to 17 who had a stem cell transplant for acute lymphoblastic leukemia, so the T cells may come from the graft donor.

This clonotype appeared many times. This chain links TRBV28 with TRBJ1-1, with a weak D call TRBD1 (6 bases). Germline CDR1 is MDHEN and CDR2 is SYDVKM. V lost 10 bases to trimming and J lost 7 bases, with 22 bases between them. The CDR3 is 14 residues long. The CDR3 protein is CATNYRAPIGEAFF. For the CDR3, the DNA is TGTGCCACCAATTACAGGGCCCCCATTGGTGAAGCTTTCTTT.

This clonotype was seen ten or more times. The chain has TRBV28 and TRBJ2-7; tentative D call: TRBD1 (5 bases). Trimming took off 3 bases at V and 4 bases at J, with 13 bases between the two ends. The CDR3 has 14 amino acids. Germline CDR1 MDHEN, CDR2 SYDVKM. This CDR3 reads CASSLQGFGYEQYF. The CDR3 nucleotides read TGTGCCAGCAGTTTGCAGGGATTCGGATACGAGCAGTACTTC.

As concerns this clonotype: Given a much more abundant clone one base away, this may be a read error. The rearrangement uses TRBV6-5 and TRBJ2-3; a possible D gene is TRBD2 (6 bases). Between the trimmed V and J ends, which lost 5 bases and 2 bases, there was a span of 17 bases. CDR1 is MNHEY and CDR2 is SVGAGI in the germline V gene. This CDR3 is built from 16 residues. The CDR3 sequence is CASSHGLISYTDTQYF. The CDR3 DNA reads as TGTGCCAGCAGTCACGGACTAATCTCTTACACAGATACGCAGTATTTT.

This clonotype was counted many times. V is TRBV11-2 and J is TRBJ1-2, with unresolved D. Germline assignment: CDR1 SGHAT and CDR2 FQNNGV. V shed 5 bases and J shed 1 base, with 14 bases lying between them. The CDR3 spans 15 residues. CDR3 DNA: TGTGCCAGCAGCCCCAGCTCGCGTCATAACTATGGCTACACCTTC. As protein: CASSPSSRHNYGYTF.

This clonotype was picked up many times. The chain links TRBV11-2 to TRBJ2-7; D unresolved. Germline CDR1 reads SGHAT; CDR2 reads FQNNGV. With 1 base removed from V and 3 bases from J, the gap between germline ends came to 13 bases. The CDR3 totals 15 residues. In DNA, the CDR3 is TGTGCCAGCAGCTTAGTCGCAGCTATAATCTACGAGCAGTACTTC. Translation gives CASSLVAAIIYEQYF.

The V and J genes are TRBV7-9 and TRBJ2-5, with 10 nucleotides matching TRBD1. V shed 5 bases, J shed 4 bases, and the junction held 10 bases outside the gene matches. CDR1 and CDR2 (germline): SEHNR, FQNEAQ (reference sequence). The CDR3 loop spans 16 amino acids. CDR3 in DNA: TGTGCCAGCAGCCGCCGCGGGACAGGGGACATAGAGACCCAGTACTTC. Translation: CASSRRGTGDIETQYF.

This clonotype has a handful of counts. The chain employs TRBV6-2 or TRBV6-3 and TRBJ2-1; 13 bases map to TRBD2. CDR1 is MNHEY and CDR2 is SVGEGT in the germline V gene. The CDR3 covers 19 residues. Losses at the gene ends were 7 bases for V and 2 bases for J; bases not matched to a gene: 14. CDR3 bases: TGTGCCAGCAACCGACTCGAGGGACTAGCGGGGAGGGCCTACAATGAGCAGTTCTTC. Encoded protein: CASNRLEGLAGRAYNEQFF.

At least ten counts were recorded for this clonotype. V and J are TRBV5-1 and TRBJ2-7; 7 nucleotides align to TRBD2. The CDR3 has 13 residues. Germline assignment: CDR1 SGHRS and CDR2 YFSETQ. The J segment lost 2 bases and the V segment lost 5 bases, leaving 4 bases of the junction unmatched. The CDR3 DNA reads TGCGCCAGCAGAGGGAGGGGCCCCTACGAGCAGTACTTC. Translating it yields CASRGRGPYEQYF.

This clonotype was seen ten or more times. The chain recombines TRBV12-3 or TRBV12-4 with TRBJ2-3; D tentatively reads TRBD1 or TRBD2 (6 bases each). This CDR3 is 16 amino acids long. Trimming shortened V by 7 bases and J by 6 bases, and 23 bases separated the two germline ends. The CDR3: CASTIQHRGPGDTQYF. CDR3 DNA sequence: TGTGCCAGCACCATCCAGCACCGGGGGCCGGGGGATACGCAGTATTTT.

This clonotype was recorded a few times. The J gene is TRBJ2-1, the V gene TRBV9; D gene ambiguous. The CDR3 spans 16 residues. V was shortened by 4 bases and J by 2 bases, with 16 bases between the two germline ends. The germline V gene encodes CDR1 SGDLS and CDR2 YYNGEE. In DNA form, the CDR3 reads TGTGCCAGCAGCTCCCGCCCCGGGTTCCCCTACAATGAGCAGTTCTTC. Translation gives CASSSRPGFPYNEQFF.

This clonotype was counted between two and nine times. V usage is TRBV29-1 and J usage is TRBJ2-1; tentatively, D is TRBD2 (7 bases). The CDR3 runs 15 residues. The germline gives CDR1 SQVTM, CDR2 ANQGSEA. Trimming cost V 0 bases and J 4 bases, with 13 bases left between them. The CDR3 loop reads CSVEERGGPYNEQFF. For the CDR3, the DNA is TGCAGCGTTGAAGAGAGGGGGGGACCTTACAATGAGCAGTTCTTC.

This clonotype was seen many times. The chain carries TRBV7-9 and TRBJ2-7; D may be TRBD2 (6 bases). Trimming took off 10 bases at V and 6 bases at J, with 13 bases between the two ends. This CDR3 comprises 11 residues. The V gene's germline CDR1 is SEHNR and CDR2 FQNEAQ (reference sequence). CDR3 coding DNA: TGTGCCACGGGAGACGGGCGCGAGCAGTACTTC. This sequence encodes CATGDGREQYF.

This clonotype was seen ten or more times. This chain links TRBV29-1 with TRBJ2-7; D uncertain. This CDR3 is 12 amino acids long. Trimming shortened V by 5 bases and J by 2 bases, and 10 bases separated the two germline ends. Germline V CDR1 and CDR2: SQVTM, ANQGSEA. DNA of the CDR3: TGCAGCGTTACCCGGTCTCCCTACGAGCAGTACTTC. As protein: CSVTRSPYEQYF.

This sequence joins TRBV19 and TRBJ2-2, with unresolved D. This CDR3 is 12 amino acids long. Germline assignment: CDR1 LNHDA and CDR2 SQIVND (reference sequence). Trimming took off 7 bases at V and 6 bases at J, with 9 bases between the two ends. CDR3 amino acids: CASKTLPGELFF. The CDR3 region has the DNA TGTGCCAGTAAGACTCTCCCCGGGGAGCTGTTTTTT.

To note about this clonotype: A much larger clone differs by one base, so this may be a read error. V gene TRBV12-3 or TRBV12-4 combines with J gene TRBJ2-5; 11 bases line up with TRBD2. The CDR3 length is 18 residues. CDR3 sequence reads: CASSLWLAGGLKQEAQYF. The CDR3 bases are TGTGCCAGCAGTTTATGGCTAGCGGGAGGCCTAAAACAAGAGGCCCAGTACTTC.

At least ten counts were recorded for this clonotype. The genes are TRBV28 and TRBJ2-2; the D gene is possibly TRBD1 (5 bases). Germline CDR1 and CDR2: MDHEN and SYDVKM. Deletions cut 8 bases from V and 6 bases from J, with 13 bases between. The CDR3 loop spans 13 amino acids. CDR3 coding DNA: TGTGCCAGCCTTTTAGGGGTAGCCGGGGAGCTGTTTTTT. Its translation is CASLLGVAGELFF.

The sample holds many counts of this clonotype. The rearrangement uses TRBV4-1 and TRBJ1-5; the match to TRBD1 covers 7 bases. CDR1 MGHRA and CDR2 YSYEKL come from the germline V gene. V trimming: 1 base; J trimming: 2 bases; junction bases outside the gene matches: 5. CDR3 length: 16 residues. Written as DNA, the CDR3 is TGCGCCAGCAGCCAAGTACGAGGACAGGGCAATCAGCCCCAGCATTTT. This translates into CASSQVRGQGNQPQHF.

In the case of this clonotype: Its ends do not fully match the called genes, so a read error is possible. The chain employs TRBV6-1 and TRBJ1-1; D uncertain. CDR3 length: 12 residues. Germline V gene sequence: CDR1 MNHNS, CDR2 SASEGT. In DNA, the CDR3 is TGTGTCAGCAAGAGACCGAACACTGAAGCTTTCTTT. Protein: CVSKRPNTEAFF.

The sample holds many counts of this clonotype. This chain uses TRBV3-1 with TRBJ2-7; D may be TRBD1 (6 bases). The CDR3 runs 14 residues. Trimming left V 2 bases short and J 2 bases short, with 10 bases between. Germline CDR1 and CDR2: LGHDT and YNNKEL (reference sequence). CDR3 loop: CASSQPGHTYEQYF. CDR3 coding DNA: TGTGCCAGCAGCCAACCGGGACATACCTACGAGCAGTACTTC.